This T cell receptor beta chain was identified in a study of T cell responses to AZD1222 COVID-19 vaccine. Overall study findings and caveats: Of spike-specific TCRs, nearly half reportedly target regions left unmutated in variants. White British people made up most donors, females outnumbered males, and clonal diversity was possibly underestimated.

Libraries were prepared by immunoSEQ multiplex PCR; TCRdb keeps only in-frame clonotypes and omits some of them. The sample shows approximately 150,000 clones, approximately 91% of them seen only once. Combined were second doses at about 4 or about 12 weeks. Remarks on this clone: Its specificity is unknown.

Germline CDR1 reads LGHDT; CDR2 reads YNNKEL (reference sequence). The CDR3 has 15 residues. V lost 1 base and J lost 3, with 13 bases in between. The sequence derives from an adult who received the AZD1222 COVID-19 vaccine. The chain has TRBV3-1 (or the pseudogene TRBV3-2) and TRBJ2-7; tentative D call: TRBD1 (5 bases). Sequenced material: peripheral blood, taken 28 days after the second AZD1222 dose. CDR3 nucleotide sequence: TGTGCCAGCAGCCAAGGAAGGGGAAAGGGCTACGAGCAGTACTTC. It yields the protein CASSQGRGKGYEQYF.